Given below is one T cell receptor (beta chain) in context. Its antigen is unknown. No per-base quality is available; no much larger clone lies one base away. This record comes from a study of CD8 T cells in Susac syndrome (dated by TCRdb to about 2019). For the wider study: Of the Susac syndrome patients who were sequenced, eight were in clinical remission while 5 or 6 had clinically active disease. Whether CD8+ T cell activation and differentiation in Susac syndrome was antigen driven was tested using repertoire sequencing. Susac syndrome patients were therapy-naive, on corticosteroids (some also receiving IVIg), or on IVIg alone at blood withdrawal.

RNA was extracted using the RNeasy kit, and about 0.5 to 1 ug of the RNA was reverse transcribed with random hexamers. The immunoSEQ multiplex PCR assay, covering 54 Vbeta and 13 Jbeta segments, was used to amplify TCR beta CDR3 regions. To correct PCR amplification bias, a synthetic template baseline was used for both primer optimization and computational correction. The authors' analysis ran thus. Reads were annotated to V, D and J genes per IMGT and analyzed with immunoSEQ Analyzer, keeping only productive sequences. To calculate clonality, Shannon entropy was normalized by log2 of the number of productive unique sequences and then subtracted from one. Public and private clones were assessed among the 100 most prevalent clones of each patient and control. Clones were defined as Susac-specific if absent from the healthy and MS cohorts, from approximately 1,100 published viral clones and from other ImmuneACCESS disease sequences. TCRdb itself trimmed the public reads at Q25 with fastp, ran MiXCR and retained productive beta chains. Rows are unified per CDR3 protein, each entry keeping the most common DNA and genes. These V and J calls rely on TCRdb rather than the paper's analysis. This sample gives roughly 80,000 distinct CDR3 sequences in total; under 95% of them show up just once. The top ten clones comprise about 0.52% of the sample.

The cysteine opens and the phenylalanine closes a CDR3 of 12 amino acids. Only the CDR3 portion is preserved as DNA: 36 bases, with reading frame beginning at the first base. CDR1 and CDR2 were assigned from the germline V gene as SQVTM and ANQGSEA. V and J lose 6 bases and 11 bases, and a span of 17 bases separates them. The study at large found these results: The number of individuals in the TCR sequencing and HLA analysis was acknowledged as relatively small. In patients with Susac syndrome, the CD4+ T cell repertoire showed no detectable clonal expansion.

Peripheral blood CD8+ and CD4+ T cells from healthy donors, Susac syndrome patients and multiple sclerosis patients were profiled by high-throughput TCR beta sequencing. The Susac syndrome patients fulfilled recently defined diagnostic criteria for definite or probable disease. CD8+ TEMRA cells were enriched by FACS, while bulk CD8+ and CD4+ T cells were purified by magnetic negative isolation. Blood was collected in EDTA tubes and processed within 24 hours, with PBMCs isolated through density gradient centrifugation. PBMCs intended for TCR sequencing were frozen in liquid nitrogen and were later thawed in a 37 degrees C water bath. A purity of at least 90% was achieved for sorted or isolated CD4+, CD8+ and CD8+ TEMRA cells.

This TCR derives from a human donor with Susac syndrome. This receptor chain uses TRBV29-1 and TRBJ2-4; the D gene could be either TRBD1 or TRBD2, each agreeing at 5 bases. Sequenced material: CD4+ T cells from PBMCs. The CDR3: CSVTPQVGVQYF. The DNA sequence is TGCAGCGTGACCCCACAGGTCGGGGTTCAGTACTTC.